One sample yielded the 6 T cell receptor beta chains listed below, sequenced in a study of T-cell reconstitution after alpha-beta-depleted transplantation in children. For TCRbeta, the library was prepared with unique molecular identifiers. TCRdb independently ran MiXCR on the PCR reads; one entry per CDR3 protein. The sample lists 750,000 to 950,000 distinct CDR3 sequences, about 16% occurring once. The starting material was PBMCs, mostly from graft donor cells, obtained 360 days after TCRalphabeta/CD19-depleted stem cell transplant. These receptors were taken from a male patient under 18 who had a stem cell transplant for acute lymphoblastic leukemia, so the T cells may come from the graft donor.

This clonotype was seen more than once but under ten times. This chain connects TRBV5-1 to TRBJ1-5; 7 bases fit TRBD1. Germline V gene sequence: CDR1 SGHRS, CDR2 YFSETQ. V shed 4 bases and J 4 bases; nucleotides not matched to a gene: 8. CDR3 length: 15 residues. Here the CDR3 DNA reads TGCGCCAGCAGCCTGACAGGGATTGTAAATCAGCCCCAGCATTTT. It translates to CASSLTGIVNQPQHF.

In its sample, this clonotype was seen a few times. CDR3 sequence (DNA): TGCGCCAGCAGCTTGCTCCTAGCGGGAGGGCCTGAGCTGTTTTTT. Its protein product is CASSLLLAGGPELFF. The chain carries TRBV5-1 and TRBJ2-2; 12 nucleotides line up with TRBD2. The CDR3 is made up of 15 amino acids. V lost 1 base and J lost 11; bases outside the gene matches: 6. CDR1 and CDR2 (germline): SGHRS, YFSETQ.

The chain joins TRBV9 to TRBJ2-3, with a possible D match to TRBD2 (6 bases). Germline CDR1 SGDLS, CDR2 YYNGEE. This CDR3 is 16 amino acids long. V lost 4 bases to trimming and J lost 0 bases, with 15 bases between them. CDR3 region: CASSRSGTHSTDTQYF. In DNA form, the CDR3 reads TGTGCCAGCAGCCGTTCCGGGACTCATAGCACAGATACGCAGTATTTT.

This clonotype was counted only a few times. DNA of the CDR3: TGTGCCAGTAGTACCCGACGGGAAGACGAGCAGTACTTC. Protein sequence: CASSTRREDEQYF. The J gene is TRBJ2-7, the V gene TRBV19; D possibly corresponds to TRBD2 (5 bases). CDR3 length: 13 residues. V lost 4 bases to trimming and J lost 5 bases, with 12 bases between them. CDR1 and CDR2 (germline): LNHDA, SQIVND (reference sequence).

J is TRBJ2-1 and V is TRBV5-1; D remains unclear. This CDR3 has 16 residues. V lost 5 bases, J lost 3 bases, and 18 bases lay in between. Germline V gene lookup returns CDR1 SGHRS and CDR2 YFSETQ. Written as DNA, the CDR3 is TGCGCCAGCAGTGACCCGGCGACGGAATTCTACAATGAGCAGTTCTTC. It yields the protein CASSDPATEFYNEQFF.

This clonotype was counted a few times. The J gene is TRBJ2-7, the V gene TRBV11-2, with 7 nucleotides matching TRBD2. The V and J ends lost 1 base and 0 bases, in that order; junction bases with no gene match: 12. The CDR3 totals 18 residues. From germline, CDR1 is SGHAT and CDR2 FQNNGV. DNA of the CDR3: TGTGCCAGCAGCTTAGTTTGGGAAGGACTAGTACCCTCCTACGAGCAGTACTTC. Its protein is CASSLVWEGLVPSYEQYF.